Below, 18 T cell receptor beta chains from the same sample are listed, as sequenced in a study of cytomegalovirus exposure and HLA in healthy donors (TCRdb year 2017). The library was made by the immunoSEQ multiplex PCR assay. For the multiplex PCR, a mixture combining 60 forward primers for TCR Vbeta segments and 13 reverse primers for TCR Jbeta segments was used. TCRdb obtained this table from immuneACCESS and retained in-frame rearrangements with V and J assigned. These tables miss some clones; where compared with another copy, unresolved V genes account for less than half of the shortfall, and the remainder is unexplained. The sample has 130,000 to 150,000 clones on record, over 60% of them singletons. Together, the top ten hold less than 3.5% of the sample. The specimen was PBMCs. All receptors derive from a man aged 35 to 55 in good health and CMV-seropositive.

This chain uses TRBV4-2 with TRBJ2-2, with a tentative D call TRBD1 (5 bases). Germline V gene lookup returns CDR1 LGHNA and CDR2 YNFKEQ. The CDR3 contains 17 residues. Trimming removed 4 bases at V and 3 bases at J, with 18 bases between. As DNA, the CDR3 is TGTGCCAGCAGCCGGTTAGGTTTAACAGGTGACACCGGGGAGCTGTTTTTT. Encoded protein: CASSRLGLTGDTGELFF.

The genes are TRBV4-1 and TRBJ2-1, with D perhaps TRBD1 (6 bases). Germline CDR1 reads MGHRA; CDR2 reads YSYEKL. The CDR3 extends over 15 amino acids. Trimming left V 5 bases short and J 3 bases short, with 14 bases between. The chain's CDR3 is CASSSYTDSYNEQFF. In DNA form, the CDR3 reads TGCGCCAGCAGCTCGTACACGGACAGCTACAATGAGCAGTTCTTC.

CDR3 sequence: CASSLGQQSADTQYF. The CDR3 region has the DNA TGCGCCAGCAGCTTGGGGCAGCAGAGCGCAGATACGCAGTATTTT. The V gene is TRBV5-1, the J gene TRBJ2-3; D remains unclear. V lost 0 bases and J lost 4, with 12 bases in between. The CDR3 covers 15 residues. Germline-derived CDR1 and CDR2 are SGHRS and YFSETQ. Complete variable domain (other parts from reference TRBV5-1 and TRBJ2-3): KAGVTQTPRYLIKTRGQQVTLSCSPISGHRSVSWYQQTPGQGLQFLFEYFSETQRNKGNFPGRFSGRQFSNSRSEMNVSTLELGDSALYLCASSLGQQSADTQYFGPGTRLTVL.

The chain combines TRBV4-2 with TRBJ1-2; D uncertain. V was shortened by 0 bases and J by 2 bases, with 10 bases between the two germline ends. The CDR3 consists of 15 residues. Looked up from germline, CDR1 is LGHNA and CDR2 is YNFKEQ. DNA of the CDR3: TGTGCCAGCAGCCAAGACAGCGGAGGGAACTATGGCTACACCTTC. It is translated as CASSQDSGGNYGYTF.

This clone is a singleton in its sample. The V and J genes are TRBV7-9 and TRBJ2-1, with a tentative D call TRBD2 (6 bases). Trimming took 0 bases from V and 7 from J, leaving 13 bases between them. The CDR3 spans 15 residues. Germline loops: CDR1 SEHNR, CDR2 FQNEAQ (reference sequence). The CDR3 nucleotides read TGTGCCAGCAGCTTAGCGCTGGCTAGCGCTAATGAGCAGTTCTTC. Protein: CASSLALASANEQFF.

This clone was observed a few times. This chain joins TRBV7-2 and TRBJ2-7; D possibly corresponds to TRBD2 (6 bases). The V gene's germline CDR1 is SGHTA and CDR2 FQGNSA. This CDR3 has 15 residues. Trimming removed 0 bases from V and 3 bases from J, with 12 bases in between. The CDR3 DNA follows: TGTGCCAGCAGCTTAGCGGGGACTTTCGACTACGAGCAGTACTTC. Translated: CASSLAGTFDYEQYF.

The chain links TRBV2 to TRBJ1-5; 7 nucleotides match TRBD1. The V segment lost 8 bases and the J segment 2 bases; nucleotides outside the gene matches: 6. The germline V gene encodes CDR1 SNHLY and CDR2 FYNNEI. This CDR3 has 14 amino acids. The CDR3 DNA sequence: TGTGCCAGCGCCGGGACAGAAGGCAATCAGCCCCAGCATTTT. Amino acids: CASAGTEGNQPQHF.

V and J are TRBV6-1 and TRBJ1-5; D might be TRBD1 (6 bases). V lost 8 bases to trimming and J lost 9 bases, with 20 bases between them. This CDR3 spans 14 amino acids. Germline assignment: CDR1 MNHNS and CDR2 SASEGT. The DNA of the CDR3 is TGTGCCAGCTCTGGCAGGGGCTCCGAGGGGCCCCAGCATTTT. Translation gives CASSGRGSEGPQHF.

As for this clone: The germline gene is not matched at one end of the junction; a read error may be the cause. As DNA, the CDR3 is TGTTCCAGCAGCTTTGACAGCCAGCCCCAGCATTTT. Its protein product is CSSSFDSQPQHF. V is TRBV7-9 and J is TRBJ1-5; tentatively, D is TRBD1 (5 bases). The CDR3 is made up of 12 amino acids. The germline gives CDR1 SEHNR, CDR2 FQNEAQ (reference sequence). The whole variable domain, filled in from reference TRBV7-9 and TRBJ1-5, reads DTGVSQNPRHKITKRGQNVTFRCDPISEHNRLYWYRQTLGQGPEFLTYFQNEAQLEKSRLLSDRFSAERPKGSFSTLEIQRTEQGDSAMYLCSSSFDSQPQHFGDGTRLSIL.

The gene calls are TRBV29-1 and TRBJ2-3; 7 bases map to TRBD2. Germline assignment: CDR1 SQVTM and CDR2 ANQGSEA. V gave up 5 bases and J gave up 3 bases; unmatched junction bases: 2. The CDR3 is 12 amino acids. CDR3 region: CSVREATDTQYF. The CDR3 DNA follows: TGCAGCGTTCGGGAGGCTACAGATACGCAGTATTTT.

CDR3 in DNA: TGTGCCAGCAGCTCAACGCCGACAGTCTACTCCTACGAGCAGTACTTC. Its protein product is CASSSTPTVYSYEQYF. This chain joins TRBV5-6 and TRBJ2-7, with D perhaps matching TRBD1 (5 bases). The V and J ends lost 3 bases and 0 bases respectively, with 16 bases between them. The V gene's germline CDR1 is SGHDT and CDR2 YYEEEE. This CDR3 comprises 16 residues.

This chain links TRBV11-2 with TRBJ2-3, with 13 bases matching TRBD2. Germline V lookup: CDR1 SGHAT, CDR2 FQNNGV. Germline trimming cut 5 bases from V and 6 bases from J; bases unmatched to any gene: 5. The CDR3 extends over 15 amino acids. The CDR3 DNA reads TGTGCCAGCAGCCCCTGGACTAGCGGGAGTGATACGCAGTATTTT. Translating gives CASSPWTSGSDTQYF. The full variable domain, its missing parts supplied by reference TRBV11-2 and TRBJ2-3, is EAGVAQSPRYKIIEKRQSVAFWCNPISGHATLYWYQQILGQGPKLLIQFQNNGVVDDSQLPKDRFSAERLKGVDSTLKIQPAKLEDSAVYLCASSPWTSGSDTQYFGPGTRLTVL.

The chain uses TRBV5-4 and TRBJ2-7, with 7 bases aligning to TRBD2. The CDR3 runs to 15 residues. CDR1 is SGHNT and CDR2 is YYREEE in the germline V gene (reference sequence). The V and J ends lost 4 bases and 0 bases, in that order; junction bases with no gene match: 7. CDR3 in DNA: TGTGCCAGCAGCGCCGGGGGGATCAGCTCCTACGAGCAGTACTTC. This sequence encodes CASSAGGISSYEQYF.

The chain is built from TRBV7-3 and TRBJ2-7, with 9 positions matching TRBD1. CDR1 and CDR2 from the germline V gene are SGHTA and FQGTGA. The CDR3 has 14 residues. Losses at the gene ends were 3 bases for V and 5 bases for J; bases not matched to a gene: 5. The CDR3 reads CASSLGQGGNEQYF. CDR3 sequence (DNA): TGTGCCAGCAGCTTGGGACAGGGTGGAAACGAGCAGTACTTC.

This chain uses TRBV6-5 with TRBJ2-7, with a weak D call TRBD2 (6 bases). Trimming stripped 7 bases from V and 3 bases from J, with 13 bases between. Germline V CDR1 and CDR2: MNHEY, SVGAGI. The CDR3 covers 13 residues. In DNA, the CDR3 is TGTGCCAGCACTGATGCGGGGAGCTACGAGCAGTACTTC. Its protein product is CASTDAGSYEQYF.

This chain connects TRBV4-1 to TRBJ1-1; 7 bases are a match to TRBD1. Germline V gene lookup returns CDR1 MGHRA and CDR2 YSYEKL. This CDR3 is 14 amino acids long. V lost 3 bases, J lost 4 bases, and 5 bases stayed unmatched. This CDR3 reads CASSHPQGSTEAFF. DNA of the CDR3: TGCGCCAGCAGCCATCCACAGGGGAGCACTGAAGCTTTCTTT.

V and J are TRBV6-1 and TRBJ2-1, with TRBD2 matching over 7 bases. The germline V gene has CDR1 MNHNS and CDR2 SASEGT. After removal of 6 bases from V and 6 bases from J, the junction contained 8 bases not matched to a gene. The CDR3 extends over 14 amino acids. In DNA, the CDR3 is TGTGCCAGCAGCCAAATGGGGGGGTTCAATGAGCAGTTCTTC. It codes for CASSQMGGFNEQFF.

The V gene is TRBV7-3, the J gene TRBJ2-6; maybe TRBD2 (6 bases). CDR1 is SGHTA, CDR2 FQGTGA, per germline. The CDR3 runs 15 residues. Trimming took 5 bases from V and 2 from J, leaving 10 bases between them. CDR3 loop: CASSPRGTGANVLTF. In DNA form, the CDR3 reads TGTGCCAGCAGCCCACGGGGGACTGGGGCCAACGTCCTGACTTTC.